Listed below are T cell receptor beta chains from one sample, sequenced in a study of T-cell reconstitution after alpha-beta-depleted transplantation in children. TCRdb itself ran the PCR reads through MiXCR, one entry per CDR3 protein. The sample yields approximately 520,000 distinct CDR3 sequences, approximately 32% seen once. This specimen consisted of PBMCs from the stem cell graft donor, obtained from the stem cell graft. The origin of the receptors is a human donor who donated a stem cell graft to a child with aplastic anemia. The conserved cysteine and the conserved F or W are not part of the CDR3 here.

cdr3_aa: ASSTRTPGRTDTQY
j_call: TRBJ2-3
v_call: TRBV7-2

cdr3_aa: ASSSRGFATNEKLF
j_call: TRBJ1-4
v_call: TRBV7-2

cdr3_aa: SASLYTEAF
j_call: TRBJ1-1
v_call: TRBV20-1

cdr3_aa: ASGGLSSGNTDTQY
j_call: TRBJ2-3
v_call: TRBV27

cdr3_aa: ASTWGARSSPLH
j_call: TRBJ1-6
v_call: TRBV5-6

cdr3_aa: SSSLLRQTNTGELF
j_call: TRBJ2-2
v_call: TRBV7-9

cdr3_aa: SARDQRTGVSQPQH
j_call: TRBJ1-5
v_call: TRBV20-1

cdr3_aa: ASSLAEVLSGRARDEQF
j_call: TRBJ2-1
v_call: TRBV7-8

cdr3_aa: ASSLTSDSTTGELF
j_call: TRBJ2-2
v_call: TRBV7-3

cdr3_aa: AGTRAGKDTQY
j_call: TRBJ2-3
v_call: TRBV7-2

cdr3_aa: ASSRGLAGEADTQY
j_call: TRBJ2-3
v_call: TRBV18

cdr3_aa: ASSYGGPNQPQH
j_call: TRBJ1-5
v_call: TRBV6-5

cdr3_aa: SVKGGRANEQF
j_call: TRBJ2-1
v_call: TRBV29-1

cdr3_aa: ASSTRGLAGPRDTQY
j_call: TRBJ2-3
v_call: TRBV7-2

cdr3_aa: ASRASSYNEQF
j_call: TRBJ2-1
v_call: TRBV13

cdr3_aa: ASSLPDWNTEAF
j_call: TRBJ1-1
v_call: TRBV7-9

cdr3_aa: ASSQEMTSGSADTQY
j_call: TRBJ2-3
v_call: TRBV4-1

cdr3_aa: ASSQWASSPYEQY
j_call: TRBJ2-7
v_call: TRBV23-1

cdr3_aa: ASSTPSTEAF
j_call: TRBJ1-1
v_call: TRBV13

cdr3_aa: ASAVRPGTEAF
j_call: TRBJ1-1
v_call: TRBV6-1

cdr3_aa: ASSFGPQDGELF
j_call: TRBJ2-2
v_call: TRBV12-3/TRBV12-4

cdr3_aa: ASSHTGVDTQY
j_call: TRBJ2-3
v_call: TRBV4-3

cdr3_aa: SGWAQGANYGYT
j_call: TRBJ1-2
v_call: TRBV29-1

cdr3_aa: ASSPKDPWSGNTIY
j_call: TRBJ1-3
v_call: TRBV7-9

cdr3_aa: ASRKRGLETQY
j_call: TRBJ2-5
v_call: TRBV6-1

cdr3_aa: ASSTTRDGTEAF
j_call: TRBJ1-1
v_call: TRBV7-9

cdr3_aa: ASSLVGPSGGYT
j_call: TRBJ1-2
v_call: TRBV5-4

cdr3_aa: ASTAGSFYEQY
j_call: TRBJ2-7
v_call: TRBV12-3/TRBV12-4

cdr3_aa: ASSEVSTGELF
j_call: TRBJ2-2
v_call: TRBV2

cdr3_aa: ASSPRRDTQY
j_call: TRBJ2-3
v_call: TRBV18

cdr3_aa: ASSPPPGQDNTEAF
j_call: TRBJ1-1
v_call: TRBV12-3/TRBV12-4

cdr3_aa: SVEDNVGTEAF
j_call: TRBJ1-1
v_call: TRBV29-1

cdr3_aa: ASRAQPSGTLKTQY
j_call: TRBJ2-5
v_call: TRBV6-1

cdr3_aa: ASSPRLAGVSYNEQF
j_call: TRBJ2-1
v_call: TRBV7-7

cdr3_aa: ASSQDLGGASSTDTQY
j_call: TRBJ2-3
v_call: TRBV4-2

cdr3_aa: ASSPRLAVSSYNEQF
j_call: TRBJ2-1
v_call: TRBV18

cdr3_aa: SVIRGFWYTEAF
j_call: TRBJ1-1
v_call: TRBV20-1

cdr3_aa: ASSTDRDRGTDTQY
j_call: TRBJ2-3
v_call: TRBV13

cdr3_aa: ASSPFPDSGNQPQH
j_call: TRBJ1-5
v_call: TRBV5-1

cdr3_aa: ASSLYVDRSDTQY
j_call: TRBJ2-3
v_call: TRBV12-3/TRBV12-4

cdr3_aa: SARFRAGAGADTQY
j_call: TRBJ2-3
v_call: TRBV20-1

cdr3_aa: ASGLGSFVSPLH
j_call: TRBJ1-6
v_call: TRBV11-2

cdr3_aa: ASSPSGSTYNEQF
j_call: TRBJ2-1
v_call: TRBV6-1

cdr3_aa: AWSLQGDADTQY
j_call: TRBJ2-3
v_call: TRBV30

cdr3_aa: ASSLAGQGGQAPLH
j_call: TRBJ1-6
v_call: TRBV5-4

cdr3_aa: ASSLGQFGNTEAF
j_call: TRBJ1-1
v_call: TRBV12-3/TRBV12-4

cdr3_aa: SVLAGGSTGELF
j_call: TRBJ2-2
v_call: TRBV20-1

cdr3_aa: ASSELLAGGPGEQF
j_call: TRBJ2-1
v_call: TRBV10-1

cdr3_aa: ASSQASRDGDTQY
j_call: TRBJ2-3
v_call: TRBV4-2

cdr3_aa: ASSLAGFRNTGELF
j_call: TRBJ2-2
v_call: TRBV5-6

cdr3_aa: ASSWQTSTDTQY
j_call: TRBJ2-3
v_call: TRBV19

cdr3_aa: ASHRWGTYEQY
j_call: TRBJ2-7
v_call: TRBV28

cdr3_aa: SVEETRDRGYGANVLT
j_call: TRBJ2-6
v_call: TRBV29-1

cdr3_aa: ASSFPTNYGYT
j_call: TRBJ1-2
v_call: TRBV11-2

cdr3_aa: ASSFERGGQSEAF
j_call: TRBJ1-1
v_call: TRBV5-1

cdr3_aa: ASSGTEDSNQPQH
j_call: TRBJ1-5
v_call: TRBV2